These 26 T cell receptor beta chains were all obtained from the same sample, sequenced in a study of vaccination and CD4 T cells after COVID-19. Sequenced with the Oncomine TCR Beta short-read assay was DNA taken from cultured CD4+ T cells. TCRdb processed the PCR reads anew with MiXCR; each CDR3 protein has one entry. This table holds more than 4,500 distinct CDR3 sequences, about half found once. Their recognized antigens are unknown. Treatment indicated: roughly 10-day PBMC culture with coronavirus spike peptide pools or control peptides (ViraFEST assay). Sequencing input: CD4+ T cells from blood, cultured in vitro. These receptors came from a human donor who had recovered from COVID-19.

J is TRBJ2-1 and V is TRBV9; 7 nucleotides match TRBD2. The trim removed 0 bases at V and 4 bases at J, leaving 4 bases unmatched. This CDR3 is built from 15 residues. The germline gives CDR1 SGDLS, CDR2 YYNGEE. As DNA, the CDR3 is TGTGCCAGCAGCGTAGCGGGGGACTATTACAATGAGCAGTTCTTC. This gives the protein CASSVAGDYYNEQFF.

The chain has TRBV18 and TRBJ2-3; D ambiguous. Germline loops: CDR1 KGHSH, CDR2 LQKENI. The length of the CDR3 is 15 residues. Trimming shortened V by 0 bases and J by 2 bases, and 9 bases separated the two germline ends. Written as DNA, the CDR3 is TGTGCCAGCTCACCACCGTCAGAATACACAGATACGCAGTATTTT. Its protein product is CASSPPSEYTDTQYF.

The rearrangement joins TRBV2 to TRBJ2-4, with D perhaps TRBD2 (6 bases). V was trimmed by 10 bases and J by 2 bases, leaving 15 bases between them. The CDR3 is 14 residues long. Germline CDR1 SNHLY, CDR2 FYNNEI. This CDR3 reads CATGDSITKNIQYF. For the CDR3, the DNA is TGTGCCACGGGGGACTCTATCACCAAAAACATTCAGTACTTC.

In the case of this clonotype: At one of its ends the junction is not consistent with the germline gene, which may arise from a read error. The chain has TRBV6-1 and TRBJ1-3; D gene unclear. The germline V gene encodes CDR1 MNHNS and CDR2 SASEGT. The CDR3 runs to 13 residues. The chain's CDR3 is CASTRVPGNIIYF. For the CDR3, the DNA is TGTGCCAGCACCCGGGTCCCTGGAAACATCATATATTTT.

There are a few counts of this clonotype. This CDR3 is CASKENTEAFF. The DNA of the CDR3 is TGTGCCAGCAAGGAAAACACTGAAGCTTTCTTT. The rearrangement uses TRBV6-1 and TRBJ1-1, with D unclear. CDR1 is MNHNS, CDR2 SASEGT, per germline. The CDR3 extends over 11 amino acids. V lost 7 bases to trimming and J lost 2 bases, with 5 bases between them.

This clonotype showed up just a few times. The genes are TRBV5-4 and TRBJ1-1; D is uncertain. The ends were cut back, 0 bases at V and 4 bases at J, with 7 bases in the middle. Germline values: CDR1 SGHNT, CDR2 YYREEE (reference sequence). This CDR3 has 13 residues. The CDR3 nucleotides are TGTGCCAGCAGCTTGGGTGGCAGCACTGAAGCTTTCTTT. It yields the protein CASSLGGSTEAFF.

The sample holds a few counts of this clonotype. The V call is TRBV7-2, the J call TRBJ2-4; TRBD2 matches 8 bases. Germline CDR1 SGHTA, CDR2 FQGNSA. The junction had 6 bases not matched to a gene; V was cut back by 4 bases and J by 1 base. The CDR3 covers 16 residues. CDR3 region: CASSSMGGGAKNIQYF. CDR3 DNA: TGTGCCAGCAGCTCGATGGGCGGGGGGGCCAAAAACATTCAGTACTTC.

CDR3 residues: CASSHLSGMSSYNEQFF. CDR3 bases: TGTGCCAGCAGTCACCTAAGCGGGATGAGCTCCTACAATGAGCAGTTCTTC. The V call is TRBV27, the J call TRBJ2-1; TRBD2 agrees at 7 bases. Trimming took 5 bases from V and 0 from J; bases not matched to a gene: 10. The CDR3 spans 17 residues. The V gene's germline CDR1 is MNHEY and CDR2 SMNVEV (reference sequence).

The gene calls are TRBV4-2 and TRBJ2-7; 9 positions agree with TRBD1. CDR1 and CDR2 from the germline V gene are LGHNA and YNFKEQ. J lost 6 bases, V lost 1 base, and 4 bases had no gene match. This CDR3 has 14 amino acids. The chain's CDR3 is CASSQGPTGGEQYF. The DNA for the CDR3 is TGTGCCAGCAGCCAAGGGCCGACAGGGGGCGAGCAGTACTTC.

The rearrangement links TRBV30 to TRBJ2-5, with 8 bases that match TRBD1. V was pared by 5 bases and J by 4 bases, with 3 bases of the junction left unmatched. The CDR3 is made up of 12 amino acids. Germline lookup yields CDR1 GTSNPN and CDR2 SVGIG (reference sequence). CDR3 loop: CAWGGQGETQYF. The CDR3 nucleotides are TGTGCCTGGGGCGGACAGGGAGAGACCCAGTACTTC.

This clonotype is a singleton in its sample. The CDR3: CASADRFNEKLFF. DNA for the CDR3: TGTGCCAGCGCAGATCGATTTAATGAAAAACTGTTTTTT. The chain couples TRBV19 to TRBJ1-4; the D is unclear. The V end lost 9 bases, the J end lost 4 bases, and 12 bases lay between the germline ends. The CDR3 has 13 amino acids. Germline V gene data show CDR1 as LNHDA and CDR2 as SQIVND (reference sequence).

This sequence joins TRBV20-1 and TRBJ1-1, with D possibly matching TRBD1 (5 bases). V dropped 2 bases and J dropped 6 bases, with 13 bases sitting between them. The CDR3 spans 13 residues. The germline gives CDR1 DFQATT, CDR2 SNEGSKA (reference sequence). The CDR3 DNA reads as TGCAGTGCTAGAAGCAACTACAGGTCTGAAGCTTTCTTT. It encodes CSARSNYRSEAFF.

The count of this clonotype is one. The chain combines TRBV2 with TRBJ2-2, with 10 nucleotides matching TRBD2. The ends lost 5 bases at V and 6 bases at J; junction bases unmatched: 9. CDR3 length equals 16 residues. Germline values: CDR1 SNHLY, CDR2 FYNNEI. The CDR3 region has the DNA TGTGCCAGCAGTCCCTTCACCAGCGGGGGGGCCGGGGAGCTGTTTTTT. This gives the protein CASSPFTSGGAGELFF.

This clonotype has more than one count but fewer than ten. The chain couples TRBV20-1 to TRBJ1-2; D gene ambiguous. The germline V and J ends were trimmed by 1 base and 6 bases, with 15 bases remaining between them. The CDR3 is 14 residues long. Germline CDR1 and CDR2: DFQATT and SNEGSKA (reference sequence). The CDR3 loop reads CSARAATALDGYTF. CDR3 DNA sequence: TGCAGTGCTAGAGCAGCGACGGCTTTGGATGGCTACACCTTC.

The CDR3 region has the DNA TGTGCCAGCAGCTTATGGGGGACTAGCGGGAGTTACTACGAGCAGTACTTC. Encoded protein: CASSLWGTSGSYYEQYF. This chain links TRBV11-3 with TRBJ2-7, with 14 bases that match TRBD2. The CDR3 is made up of 17 amino acids. The V gene end was trimmed by 2 bases and the J gene end by 3 bases; junction bases not matched to a gene: 6. The germline gives CDR1 SGHNT, CDR2 YENEEA. The entire variable domain, with the rest obtained from reference TRBV11-3 and TRBJ2-7, is as follows: EAGVVQSPRYKIIEKKQPVAFWCNPISGHNTLYWYLQNLGQGPELLIRYENEEAVDDSQLPKDRFSAERLKGVDSTLKIQPAELGDSAVYLCASSLWGTSGSYYEQYFGPGTRLTVT.

This clonotype was detected only a few times. The genes are TRBV24-1 and TRBJ2-1; D possibly uses TRBD1 or TRBD2 (5 bases each). Germline V gene sequence: CDR1 KGHDR, CDR2 SFDVKD. This CDR3 comprises 15 residues. V was shortened by 4 bases and J by 6 bases, with 15 bases between the two germline ends. For the CDR3, the DNA is TGTGCCACCAGTGAAGGGAGTGGGGCGGCCAATGAGCAGTTCTTC. It is translated as CATSEGSGAANEQFF.

The chain joins TRBV7-9 to TRBJ2-5; no definite D call. CDR1 is SEHNR, CDR2 FQNEAQ, per germline (reference sequence). CDR3 length: 11 amino acids. The germline V and J ends were trimmed by 1 base and 9 bases, with 6 bases remaining between them. The chain's CDR3 is CASSLGSAQYF. CDR3 nucleotide sequence: TGTGCCAGCAGCTTAGGATCGGCCCAGTACTTC.

This clonotype was detected a few times. The J gene is TRBJ2-3, the V gene TRBV12-3 or TRBV12-4; D tentatively fits TRBD1 or TRBD2 (5 bases each). V was cut by 5 bases and J by 3 bases, with 15 bases left in between. CDR3 length equals 15 residues. The CDR3 sequence is CASSLPGTQTDTQYF. For the CDR3, the DNA is TGTGCCAGCAGTCTCCCCGGGACCCAAACAGATACGCAGTATTTT.

This chain connects TRBV7-8 to TRBJ2-1; TRBD2 matches 11 bases. CDR3 length equals 16 residues. Germline CDR1 is SGHVS and CDR2 is FQNEAQ. V lost 4 bases and J lost 9; bases outside the gene matches: 11. The CDR3 is CASSSKLAGATGEQFF. The CDR3 DNA reads as TGTGCCAGCAGCTCTAAACTAGCGGGGGCCACAGGTGAGCAGTTCTTC.

The chain recombines TRBV20-1 with TRBJ2-1; no reliable D call. Trimming pared 7 bases from V and 7 bases from J, leaving 8 bases between. CDR3 length: 10 residues. The germline V gene has CDR1 DFQATT and CDR2 SNEGSKA (reference sequence). The CDR3 here is CSVVGNEQFF. DNA for the CDR3: TGCAGTGTTGTTGGTAATGAGCAGTTCTTC.

About this clonotype: One end of the junction fails to match germline, which may point to a read error. The chain joins TRBV6-2 or TRBV6-3 to TRBJ1-2, with D possibly being TRBD1 (5 bases). In germline, CDR1 is MNHEY, CDR2 SVGEGT. The CDR3 runs to 13 residues. CDR3 DNA: TGTGCCAGCAGTTATTACCGGGACTCCCCCGCGTTTTTC. It yields the protein CASSYYRDSPAFF.

This chain links TRBV24-1 with TRBJ2-3; 8 nucleotides match TRBD1. V lost 4 bases, J lost 2 bases, and 13 bases stayed unmatched. Germline loops: CDR1 KGHDR, CDR2 SFDVKD. The CDR3 is 18 residues long. For the CDR3, the DNA is TGTGCCACCAGTGAATTTGGAACGGGACAGGACGACACAGATACGCAGTATTTT. Translation: CATSEFGTGQDDTDTQYF.

This clonotype was found a few times. The V call is TRBV7-2, the J call TRBJ2-1; 11 bases line up with TRBD2. CDR1 SGHTA and CDR2 FQGNSA come from the germline V gene. CDR3 length: 16 amino acids. Trimming removed 4 bases from V and 5 bases from J; junction bases left unmatched: 7. This CDR3 is CASSSKILAGDNEQFF. CDR3 sequence (DNA): TGTGCCAGCAGCTCCAAGATACTAGCGGGGGACAATGAGCAGTTCTTC.

By share of the sample, this clonotype is large. The chain carries TRBV18 and TRBJ1-1; D uncertain. The CDR3 length is 13 residues. V dropped 6 bases and J dropped 3 bases, with 11 bases sitting between them. The germline CDR1 and CDR2 sequences are KGHSH and LQKENI. The CDR3 here is CASSAKPDTEAFF. CDR3 nucleotide sequence: TGTGCCAGCTCGGCGAAGCCGGACACTGAAGCTTTCTTT. The full variable domain, its missing parts supplied by reference TRBV18 and TRBJ1-1, is NAGVMQNPRHLVRRRGQEARLRCSPMKGHSHVYWYRQLPEEGLKFMVYLQKENIIDESGMPKERFSAEFPKEGPSILRIQQVVRGDSAAYFCASSAKPDTEAFFGQGTRLTVV.

This chain connects TRBV6-2 or TRBV6-3 to TRBJ2-1; perhaps D is TRBD1 or TRBD2 (5 bases each). This CDR3 is built from 15 residues. Germline assignment: CDR1 MNHEY and CDR2 SVGEGT. V lost 4 bases and J 7 bases, leaving 17 bases between the germline ends. The CDR3 region is CASSSGPSRWNEQFF. DNA for the CDR3: TGTGCCAGCAGTTCGGGACCATCAAGGTGGAATGAGCAGTTCTTC.

This clonotype has only a few counts. V is TRBV24-1 and J is TRBJ1-2; 9 bases match TRBD1. J gave up 3 bases and V 4 bases, and 14 bases lay outside the gene matches. The germline V gene has CDR1 KGHDR and CDR2 SFDVKD. The CDR3 is 18 amino acids. The CDR3 is CATSDPNRGRPSHYGYTF. Here the CDR3 DNA reads TGTGCCACCAGTGACCCTAACAGGGGGCGCCCTTCACACTATGGCTACACCTTC.